This TCR beta chain was identified during a study of cytomegalovirus exposure and HLA in healthy donors. Germline assignment: CDR1 LGHNA and CDR2 YNFKEQ. J lost 9 bases, V lost 4 bases, and 6 bases had no gene match. The CDR3 contains 14 residues. Though nominally healthy at sampling, donors likely had unrecorded immune exposures. Whole-study findings and limits: Among TCR beta chains of equal frequency, HLA-associated ones were more clonally expanded in a later analysis. Certain sequence variants were highly shared and formed a cluster, and this cluster was likely a sequencing artifact.

Of note for this clone: The antigen remains undetermined.

Primers included in the PCR were 60 Vbeta and 13 Jbeta primers. Sequencing used immunoSEQ multiplex PCR; TCRdb keeps in-frame clones, though not all of them. The sample includes some 150,000 clones, 70% to 80% seen only once; the top ten take 3.5% to 5.5%. The receptor's source is a man aged 40-49 years in good health and CMV-seronegative. This sequence joins TRBV4-2 and TRBJ1-6; 7 nucleotides align to TRBD1. The sample taken for sequencing was PBMCs. In nucleotides, the CDR3 is TGTGCCAGCAGCCGAGACAGGGCCGGTTCACCCCTCCACTTT. This gives the protein CASSRDRAGSPLHF.